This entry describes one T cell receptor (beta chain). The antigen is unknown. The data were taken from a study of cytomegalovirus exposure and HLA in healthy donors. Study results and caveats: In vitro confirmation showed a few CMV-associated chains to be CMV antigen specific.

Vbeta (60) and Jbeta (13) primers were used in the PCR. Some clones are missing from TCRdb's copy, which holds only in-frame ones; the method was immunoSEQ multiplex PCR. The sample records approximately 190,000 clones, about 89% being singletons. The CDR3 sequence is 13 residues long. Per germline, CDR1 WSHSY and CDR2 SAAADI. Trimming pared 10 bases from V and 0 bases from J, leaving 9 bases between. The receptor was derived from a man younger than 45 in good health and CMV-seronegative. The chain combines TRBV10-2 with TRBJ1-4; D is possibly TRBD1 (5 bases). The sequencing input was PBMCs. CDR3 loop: CATATATNEKLFF. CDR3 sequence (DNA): TGCGCCACCGCGACAGCAACTAATGAAAAACTGTTTTTT.